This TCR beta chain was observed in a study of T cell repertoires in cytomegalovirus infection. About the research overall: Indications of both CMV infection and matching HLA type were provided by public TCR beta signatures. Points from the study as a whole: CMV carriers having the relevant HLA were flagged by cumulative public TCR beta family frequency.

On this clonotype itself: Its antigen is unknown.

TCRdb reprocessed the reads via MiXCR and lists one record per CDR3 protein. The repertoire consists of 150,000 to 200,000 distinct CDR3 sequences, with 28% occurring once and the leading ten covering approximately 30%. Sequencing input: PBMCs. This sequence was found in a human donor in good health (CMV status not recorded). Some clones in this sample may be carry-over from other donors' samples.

CDR3 in DNA: TGTGCCAGTAGTATCACTAGCGGGGGGAATGAGCAGTTCTTC. Translating gives CASSITSGGNEQFF. The chain is built from TRBV19 and TRBJ2-1; 12 bases are shared with TRBD2. The CDR3 has 14 amino acids. J lost 7 bases, V lost 3 bases, and 1 base had no gene match. Germline lookup yields CDR1 LNHDA and CDR2 SQIVND (reference sequence).